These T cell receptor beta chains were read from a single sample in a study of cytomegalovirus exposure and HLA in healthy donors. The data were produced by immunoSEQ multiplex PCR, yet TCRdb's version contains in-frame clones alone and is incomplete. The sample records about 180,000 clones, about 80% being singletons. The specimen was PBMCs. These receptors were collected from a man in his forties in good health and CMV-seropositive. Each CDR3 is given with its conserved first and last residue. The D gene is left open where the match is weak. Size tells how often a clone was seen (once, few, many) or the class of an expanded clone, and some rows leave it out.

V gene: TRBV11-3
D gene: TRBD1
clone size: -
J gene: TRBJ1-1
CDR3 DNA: TGTGCCAGCAGGTACGGGACAGGGAGGATGAACACTGAAGCTTTCTTT
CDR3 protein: CASRYGTGRMNTEAFF

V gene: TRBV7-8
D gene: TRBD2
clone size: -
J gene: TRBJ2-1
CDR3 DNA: TGTGCCAGCAGCTTAGGGGGGCTAGCGGGAGAGCAGTTCTTC
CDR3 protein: CASSLGGLAGEQFF

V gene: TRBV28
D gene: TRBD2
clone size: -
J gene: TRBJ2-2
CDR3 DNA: TGTGCCAGCAGACTAGCGGGAGGCCCCTCCGGGGAGCTGTTTTTT
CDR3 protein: CASRLAGGPSGELFF

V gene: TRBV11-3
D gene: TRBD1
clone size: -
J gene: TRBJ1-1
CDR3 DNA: TGTGCCAGCAGACGACCCGGACAGGTTGACACTGAAGCTTTCTTT
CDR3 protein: CASRRPGQVDTEAFF

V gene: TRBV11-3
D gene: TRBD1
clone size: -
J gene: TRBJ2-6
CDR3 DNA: TGTGCCAGCAGCGAGGGACAGGGGGCCCCTGGGGCCAACGTCCTGACTTTC
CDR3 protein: CASSEGQGAPGANVLTF

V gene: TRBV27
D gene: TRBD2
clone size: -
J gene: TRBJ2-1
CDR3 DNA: TGTGCCAGCAGTTGGGTAGCGGGCTACAATGAGCAGTTCTTC
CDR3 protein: CASSWVAGYNEQFF

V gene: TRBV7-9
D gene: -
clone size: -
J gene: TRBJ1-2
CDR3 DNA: TGTGCCAGCAGCTTAGAAGACGGGAGAGGCTACACCTTC
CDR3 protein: CASSLEDGRGYTF

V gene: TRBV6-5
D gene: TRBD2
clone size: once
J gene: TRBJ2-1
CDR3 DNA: TGTGCCAGCAGCACGCCCGGGACTAGGCCCAATGAGCAGTTCTTC
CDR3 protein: CASSTPGTRPNEQFF

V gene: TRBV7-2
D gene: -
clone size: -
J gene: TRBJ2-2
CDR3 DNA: TGTGCCAGCAGCTTAGAACTAGCGAACACCGGGGAGCTGTTTTTT
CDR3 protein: CASSLELANTGELFF

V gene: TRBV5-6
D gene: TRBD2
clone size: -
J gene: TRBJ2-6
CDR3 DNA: TGTGCCAGCAGTCGGCGGGGGACCGGGGCCAACGTCCTGACTTTC
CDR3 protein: CASSRRGTGANVLTF

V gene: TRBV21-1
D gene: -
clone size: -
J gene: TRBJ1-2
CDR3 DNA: TGTGCCAGCAGGACGACCCAGGACATACCCTATGGCTACACCTTC
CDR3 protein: CASRTTQDIPYGYTF

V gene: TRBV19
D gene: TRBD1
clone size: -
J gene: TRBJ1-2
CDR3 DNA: TGTGCCAGTAGCCCCCCCCACAGGGGGTTGAGCTATGGCTACACCTTC
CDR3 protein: CASSPPHRGLSYGYTF

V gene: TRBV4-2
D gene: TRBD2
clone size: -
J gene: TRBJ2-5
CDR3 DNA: TGTGCCAGCAGCCGTAAGGTGACTAGCGGGCAAGAGACCCAGTACTTC
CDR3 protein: CASSRKVTSGQETQYF

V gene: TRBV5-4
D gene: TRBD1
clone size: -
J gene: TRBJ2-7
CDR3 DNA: TGTGCCAGCAGCTTGTCCGGGACAGGGACCTACGAGCAGTACTTC
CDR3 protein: CASSLSGTGTYEQYF

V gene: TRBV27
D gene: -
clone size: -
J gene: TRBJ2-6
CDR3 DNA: TGTGCCAGCAGTGGGGCAGCGAACTCTGGGGCCAACGGCCTGACTTTC
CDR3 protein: CASSGAANSGANGLTF

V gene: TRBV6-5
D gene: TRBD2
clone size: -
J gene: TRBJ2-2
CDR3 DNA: TGTGCCACCGAGCGGGGAACCGGGGAGCTGTTTTTT
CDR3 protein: CATERGTGELFF

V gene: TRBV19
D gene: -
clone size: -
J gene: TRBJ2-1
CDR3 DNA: TGTGCCAGTAGTATATCGCTGTCAGGGGTGAATGAGCAGTTCTTC
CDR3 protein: CASSISLSGVNEQFF

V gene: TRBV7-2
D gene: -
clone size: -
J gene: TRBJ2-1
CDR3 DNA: TGTGCCAGCAGCTTGACAGGGGCGCTAGCGGTTGCGCAGTTCTTC
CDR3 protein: CASSLTGALAVAQFF

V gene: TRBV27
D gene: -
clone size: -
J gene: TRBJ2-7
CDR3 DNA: TGTGCCAGCAGTTTAAGAGCCGGACTGTCCTACGAGCAGTACTTC
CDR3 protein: CASSLRAGLSYEQYF

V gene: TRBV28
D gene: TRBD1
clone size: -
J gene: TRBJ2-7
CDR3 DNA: TGTGCCAGCAGTGGTTCCGGGACAGGGCCCTACGAGCAGTACTTC
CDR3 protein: CASSGSGTGPYEQYF

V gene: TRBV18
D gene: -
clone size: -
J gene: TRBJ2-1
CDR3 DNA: TGTGCCAGCTCACCCTCCACGGGACACAACAATGAGCAGTTCTTC
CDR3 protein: CASSPSTGHNNEQFF

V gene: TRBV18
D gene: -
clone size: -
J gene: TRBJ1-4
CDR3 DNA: TGTGCCAGCTCATCAACAGGGACGGGTGAAAAACTGTTTTTT
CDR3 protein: CASSSTGTGEKLFF

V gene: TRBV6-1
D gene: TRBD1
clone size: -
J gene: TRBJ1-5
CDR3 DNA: TGTGCCAGCAGCCGAGGGACAGGAGATCAGCCCCAGCATTTT
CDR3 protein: CASSRGTGDQPQHF

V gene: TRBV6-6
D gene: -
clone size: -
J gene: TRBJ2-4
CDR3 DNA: TGTGCCAGCAGTTATCTTGACAGGATAGCCAAAAACATTCAGTACTTC
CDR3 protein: CASSYLDRIAKNIQYF

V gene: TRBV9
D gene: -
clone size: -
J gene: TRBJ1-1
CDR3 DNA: TGTGCCAGCAGCCTCCGACAGTTCGACACTGAAGCTTTCTTT
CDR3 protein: CASSLRQFDTEAFF

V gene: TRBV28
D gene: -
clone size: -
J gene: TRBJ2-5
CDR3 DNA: TGTGCCAGCTCCACGCCTAGCGCACAAGAGACCCAGTACTTC
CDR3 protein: CASSTPSAQETQYF

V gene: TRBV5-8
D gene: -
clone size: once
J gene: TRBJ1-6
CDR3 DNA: TGTGCCAGCAGCTTGGGTCTGGGAGGAGGGTCACCCCTCCACTTT
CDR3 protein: CASSLGLGGGSPLHF

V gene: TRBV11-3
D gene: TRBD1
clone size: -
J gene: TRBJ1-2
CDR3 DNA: TGTGCCAGCAGCCCAGGACAGGTCGGCTACACCTTC
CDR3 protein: CASSPGQVGYTF

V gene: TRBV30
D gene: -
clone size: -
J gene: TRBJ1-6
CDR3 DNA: TGTGCCTGGAGGTCCGGACTCAGTAATTCACCCCTCCACTTT
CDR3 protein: CAWRSGLSNSPLHF

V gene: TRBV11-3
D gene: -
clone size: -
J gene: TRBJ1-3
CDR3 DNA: TGTGCCAGCAGCTTAGATTCGGCACGGGGCTCTGGAAACACCATATATTTT
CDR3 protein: CASSLDSARGSGNTIYF

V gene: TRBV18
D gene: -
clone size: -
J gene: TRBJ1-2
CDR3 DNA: TGTGCCAGCTCACTTGGACAGCTTAGGAGCTACACCTTC
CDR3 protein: CASSLGQLRSYTF

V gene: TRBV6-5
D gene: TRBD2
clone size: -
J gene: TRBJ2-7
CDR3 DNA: TGTGCCAGCAGCTACTTCATAGCGGGAGGTTTGGGAGAGCAGTACTTC
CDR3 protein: CASSYFIAGGLGEQYF

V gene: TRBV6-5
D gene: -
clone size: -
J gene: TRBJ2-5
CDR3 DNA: TGTGCCAGCAGCCCGTTAGGACATGTGAAGACCCAGTACTTC
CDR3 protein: CASSPLGHVKTQYF

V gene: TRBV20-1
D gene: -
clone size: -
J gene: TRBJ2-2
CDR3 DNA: TGCAGTGCTCAGGAGGGCCGGAAGCTGTTTTTT
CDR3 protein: CSAQEGRKLFF

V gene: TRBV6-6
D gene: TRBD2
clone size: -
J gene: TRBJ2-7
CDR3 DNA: TGTGCCAGCAGTTTTAGGACTAGCGGGGCCTACGAGCAGTACTTC
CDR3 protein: CASSFRTSGAYEQYF

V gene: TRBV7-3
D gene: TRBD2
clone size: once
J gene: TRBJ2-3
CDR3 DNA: TGTGCCAGCAGCTTCGGGGGGATCACAGATACGCAGTATTTT
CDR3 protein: CASSFGGITDTQYF

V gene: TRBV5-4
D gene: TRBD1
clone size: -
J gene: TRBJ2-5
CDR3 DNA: TGTGCCAGCAGCCCCTCGACAGGGGGGGAGACCCAGTACTTC
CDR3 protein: CASSPSTGGETQYF

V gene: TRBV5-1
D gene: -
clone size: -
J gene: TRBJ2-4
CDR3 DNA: TGCGCCAGCAGCTTGGAGATAGGACTAGCCAAAAACATTCAGTACTTC
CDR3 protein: CASSLEIGLAKNIQYF

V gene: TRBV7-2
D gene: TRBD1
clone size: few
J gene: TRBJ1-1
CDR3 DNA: TGTGCCAGCAGCTTACAGGGGGGTTTCACTGAAGCTTTCTTT
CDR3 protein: CASSLQGGFTEAFF